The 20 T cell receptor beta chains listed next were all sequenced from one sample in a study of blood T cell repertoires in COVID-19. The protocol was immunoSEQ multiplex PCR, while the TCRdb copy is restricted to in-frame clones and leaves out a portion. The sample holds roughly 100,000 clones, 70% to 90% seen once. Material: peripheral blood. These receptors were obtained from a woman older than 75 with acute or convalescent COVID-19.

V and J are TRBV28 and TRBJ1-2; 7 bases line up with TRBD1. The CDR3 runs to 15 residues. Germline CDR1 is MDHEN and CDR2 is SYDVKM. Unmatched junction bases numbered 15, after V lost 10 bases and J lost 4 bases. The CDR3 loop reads CATLPGNRGGYGYTF. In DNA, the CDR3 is TGTGCCACCCTTCCCGGGAACAGGGGTGGCTATGGCTACACCTTC.

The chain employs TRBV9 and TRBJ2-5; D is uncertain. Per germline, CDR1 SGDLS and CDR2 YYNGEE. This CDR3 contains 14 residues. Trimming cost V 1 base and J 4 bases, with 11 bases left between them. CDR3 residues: CASSVSDLGETQYF. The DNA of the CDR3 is TGTGCCAGCAGCGTATCCGACTTAGGAGAGACCCAGTACTTC.

The DNA for the CDR3 is TGCGCCAGCAGCGGGCAGAACACCGGGGAGCTGTTTTTT. This gives the protein CASSGQNTGELFF. The chain employs TRBV5-1 and TRBJ2-2; D not certain. This CDR3 has 13 amino acids. V lost 4 bases to trimming and J lost 1 base, with 5 bases between them. The germline gives CDR1 SGHRS, CDR2 YFSETQ.

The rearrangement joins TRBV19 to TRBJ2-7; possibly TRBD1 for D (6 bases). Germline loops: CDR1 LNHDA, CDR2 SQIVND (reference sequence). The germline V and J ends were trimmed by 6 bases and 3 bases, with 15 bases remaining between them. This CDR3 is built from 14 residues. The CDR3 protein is CASRRNRAHYEQYF. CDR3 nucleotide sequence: TGTGCCAGTAGGAGAAACAGGGCCCACTACGAGCAGTACTTC.

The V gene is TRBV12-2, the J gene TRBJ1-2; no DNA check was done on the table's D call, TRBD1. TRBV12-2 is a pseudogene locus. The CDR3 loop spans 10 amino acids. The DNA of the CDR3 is TGTGCAAGTCGCCAGAAGGGCTACACCTTC. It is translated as CASRQKGYTF.

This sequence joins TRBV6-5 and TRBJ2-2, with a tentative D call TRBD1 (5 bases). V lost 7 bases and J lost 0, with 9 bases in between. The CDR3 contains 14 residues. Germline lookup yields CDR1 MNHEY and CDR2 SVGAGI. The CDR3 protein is CASNQGPNTGELFF. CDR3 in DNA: TGTGCCAGCAACCAGGGCCCGAACACCGGGGAGCTGTTTTTT.

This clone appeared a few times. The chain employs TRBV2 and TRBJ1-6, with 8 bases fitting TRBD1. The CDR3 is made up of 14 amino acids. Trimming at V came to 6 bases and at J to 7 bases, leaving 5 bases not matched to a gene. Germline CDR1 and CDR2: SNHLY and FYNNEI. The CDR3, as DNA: TGTGCCAGCAGCAGGGGGCGGTCCAATTCACCCCTCCACTTT. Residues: CASSRGRSNSPLHF.

CDR3 protein: CASSQVTGSNQPQHF. CDR3 bases: TGTGCCAGTAGTCAGGTCACGGGGAGCAATCAGCCCCAGCATTTT. This chain joins TRBV19 and TRBJ1-5; no reliable D call. CDR1 and CDR2 from the germline V gene are LNHDA and SQIVND (reference sequence). Deletions cut 5 bases from V and 1 base from J, with 12 bases between. CDR3 size: 15 residues. Together with reference TRBV19 and TRBJ1-5, the CDR3 gives the full variable domain: DGGITQSPKYLFRKEGQNVTLSCEQNLNHDAMYWYRQDPGQGLRLIYYSQIVNDFQKGDIAEGYSVSREKKESFPLTVTSAQKNPTAFYLCASSQVTGSNQPQHFGDGTRLSIL.

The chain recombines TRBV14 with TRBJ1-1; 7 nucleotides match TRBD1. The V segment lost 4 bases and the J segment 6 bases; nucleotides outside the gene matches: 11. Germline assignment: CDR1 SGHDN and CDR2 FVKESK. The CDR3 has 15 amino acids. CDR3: CASSPQQGRRAEAFF. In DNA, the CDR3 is TGTGCCAGCAGCCCCCAACAGGGGAGAAGGGCTGAAGCTTTCTTT.

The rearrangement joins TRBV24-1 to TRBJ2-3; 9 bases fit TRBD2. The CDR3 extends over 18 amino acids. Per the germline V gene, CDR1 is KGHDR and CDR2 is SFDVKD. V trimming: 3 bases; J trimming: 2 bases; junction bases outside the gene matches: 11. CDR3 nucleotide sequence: TGTGCCACCAGTGATGCGAGAGGAGCGGGGGGCACCACAGATACGCAGTATTTT. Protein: CATSDARGAGGTTDTQYF.

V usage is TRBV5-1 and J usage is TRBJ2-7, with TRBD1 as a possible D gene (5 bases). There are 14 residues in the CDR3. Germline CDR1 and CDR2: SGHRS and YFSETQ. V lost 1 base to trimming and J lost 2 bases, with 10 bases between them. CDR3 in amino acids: CASSLRQGTYEQYF. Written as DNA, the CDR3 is TGCGCCAGCAGCTTGAGGCAGGGAACCTACGAGCAGTACTTC.

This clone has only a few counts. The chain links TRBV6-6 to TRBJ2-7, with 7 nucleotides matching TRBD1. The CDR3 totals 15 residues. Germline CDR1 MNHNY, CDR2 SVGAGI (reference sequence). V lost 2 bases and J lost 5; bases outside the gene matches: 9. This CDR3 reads CASSYTSTGKNEQYF. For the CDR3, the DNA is TGTGCCAGCAGTTACACGTCGACAGGGAAGAACGAGCAGTACTTC.

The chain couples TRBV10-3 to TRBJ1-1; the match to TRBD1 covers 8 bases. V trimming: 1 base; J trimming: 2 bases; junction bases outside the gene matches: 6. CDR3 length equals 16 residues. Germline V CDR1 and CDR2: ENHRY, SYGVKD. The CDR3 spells CAISEYQGAENTEAFF. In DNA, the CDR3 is TGTGCCATCAGTGAGTACCAGGGGGCAGAAAACACTGAAGCTTTCTTT.

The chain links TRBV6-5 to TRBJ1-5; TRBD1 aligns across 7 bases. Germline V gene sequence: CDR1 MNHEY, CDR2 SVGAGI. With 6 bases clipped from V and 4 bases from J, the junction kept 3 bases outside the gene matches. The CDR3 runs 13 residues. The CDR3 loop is CASSGQVNQPQHF. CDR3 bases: TGTGCCAGCAGCGGACAGGTTAATCAGCCCCAGCATTTT.

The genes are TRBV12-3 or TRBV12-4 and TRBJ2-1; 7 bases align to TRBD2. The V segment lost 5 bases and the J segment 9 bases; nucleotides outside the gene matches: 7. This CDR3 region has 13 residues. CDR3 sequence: CASSPLAGAEQFF. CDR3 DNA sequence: TGTGCCAGCAGTCCTTTAGCGGGCGCTGAGCAGTTCTTC.

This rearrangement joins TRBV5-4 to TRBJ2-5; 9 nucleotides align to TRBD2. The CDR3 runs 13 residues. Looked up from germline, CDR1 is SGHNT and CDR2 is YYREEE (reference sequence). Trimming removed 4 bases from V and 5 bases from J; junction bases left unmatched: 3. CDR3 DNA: TGTGCCAGCAGCCTTGGACTAGCGGAGACCCAGTACTTC. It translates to CASSLGLAETQYF. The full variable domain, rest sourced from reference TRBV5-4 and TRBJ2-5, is ETGVTQSPTHLIKTRGQQVTLRCSSQSGHNTVSWYQQALGQGPQFIFQYYREEENGRGNFPPRFSGLQFPNYSSELNVNALELDDSALYLCASSLGLAETQYFGPGTRLLVL.

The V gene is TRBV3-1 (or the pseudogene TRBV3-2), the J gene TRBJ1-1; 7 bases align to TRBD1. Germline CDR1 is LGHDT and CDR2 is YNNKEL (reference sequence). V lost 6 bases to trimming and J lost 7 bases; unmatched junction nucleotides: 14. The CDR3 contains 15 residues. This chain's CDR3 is CASRRYGTDRVEAFF. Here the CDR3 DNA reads TGTGCCAGCAGACGTTATGGGACAGACAGAGTTGAAGCTTTCTTT.

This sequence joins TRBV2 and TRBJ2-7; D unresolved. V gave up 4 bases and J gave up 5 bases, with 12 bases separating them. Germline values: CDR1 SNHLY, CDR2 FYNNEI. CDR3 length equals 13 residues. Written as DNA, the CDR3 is TGTGCCAGCAGTGTGTACCCGAGCCACGAGCAGTACTTC. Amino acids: CASSVYPSHEQYF.

The CDR3 sequence is CASSLEGGDGYTF. The CDR3 coding sequence is TGTGCCAGCAGCTTAGAAGGGGGCGATGGCTACACCTTC. The rearrangement links TRBV11-3 to TRBJ1-2; 7 bases are shared with TRBD1. CDR3 length: 13 amino acids. CDR1 and CDR2 (germline): SGHNT, YENEEA. Trimming cost V 0 bases and J 6 bases; bases outside gene matches: 1.

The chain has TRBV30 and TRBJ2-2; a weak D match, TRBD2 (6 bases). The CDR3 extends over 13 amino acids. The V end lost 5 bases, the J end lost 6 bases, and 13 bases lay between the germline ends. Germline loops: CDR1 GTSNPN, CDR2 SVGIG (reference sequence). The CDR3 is CAWGRWGAGELFF. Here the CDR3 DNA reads TGTGCCTGGGGGAGATGGGGGGCCGGGGAGCTGTTTTTT.